The 22 T cell receptor beta chains below come from one sample, sequenced in a study of tumor and adjacent non-tumor tissue in lung cancer. Three rounds of nested PCR, following a modified ARM-PCR protocol, produced the TCRbeta library. Using its own MiXCR run on the multiplex PCR reads, TCRdb lists one record per CDR3 protein. The profile covers around 100,000 distinct CDR3 sequences, with over 55% appearing a single time and around a fifth taken by the ten largest. This sample's RNA came from whole unsorted tissue. The normal lung tissue was taken more than 3 cm from the tumor edge. Material for sequencing was distant non-tumor lung tissue. These receptors were taken from a man between 25 and 39 years old with non-small cell lung cancer.

J is TRBJ2-7 and V is TRBV29-1; D gene ambiguous. The CDR3 has 11 amino acids. Germline-derived CDR1 and CDR2 are SQVTM and ANQGSEA. The CDR3 DNA is TGCAGCGTGTACGTTGGCGGCGAGCAATACGTC. It translates to CSVYVGGEQYV.

This clonotype was observed once. Being one base from a much bigger clone, this may be a read error. The chain couples TRBV30 to TRBJ2-5, with a possible D match to TRBD1 (6 bases). Germline V gene data show CDR1 as GTSNPN and CDR2 as SVGIG (reference sequence). There are 13 residues in the CDR3. CDR3 residues: CAWSRDIQDTQYF. The CDR3 DNA sequence: TGTGCCTGGAGTCGGGACATCCAAGATACCCAGTACTTC.

As concerns this clonotype: This CDR3 is missing its conserved last phenylalanine or tryptophan, likely due to a read error. The chain combines TRBV6-1 with TRBJ2-7; possibly TRBD1 for D (5 bases). In germline, CDR1 is MNHNS, CDR2 SASEGT. Trimming took 10 bases from V and 6 from J, leaving 16 bases between them. The CDR3 spans 12 residues. The CDR3 DNA reads TGTGCCACTAGGGCTGACAGACCCGAGCAGTACCTC. Translation: CATRADRPEQYL.

With respect to this clonotype: Germline and junction disagree at one end, which may indicate a read error. The chain has TRBV5-4 and TRBJ2-3; TRBD2 agrees at 8 bases. The CDR3 is made up of 15 amino acids. CDR1 and CDR2 (germline): SGHNT, YYREEE (reference sequence). The CDR3 sequence: CASSSAGLDTETQYF. The CDR3 region has the DNA TGTGCCAGCAGCTCGGCGGGACTAGACACAGAAACGCAATATTTT. The variable domain in full, completed from reference TRBV5-4 and TRBJ2-3, reads ETGVTQSPTHLIKTRGQQVTLRCSSQSGHNTVSWYQQALGQGPQFIFQYYREEENGRGNFPPRFSGLQFPNYSSELNVNALELDDSALYLCASSSAGLDTETQYFGPGTRLTVL.

The chain has TRBV20-1 and TRBJ1-1; no clear D. Per germline, CDR1 DFQATT and CDR2 SNEGSKA (reference sequence). V was trimmed by 6 bases and J by 1 base, leaving 15 bases between them. The CDR3 spans 14 residues. The DNA for the CDR3 is TGCAGTGCACGAGAGGACGGAAGGAACACTGAAGCTTTCTTT. Protein sequence: CSAREDGRNTEAFF.

This clonotype is classed as medium-sized (0.01 to 0.1%). The V and J genes are TRBV6-1 and TRBJ2-5; perhaps TRBD1 as D (5 bases). V was clipped by 4 bases and J by 3 bases, with 12 bases between them. From germline, CDR1 is MNHNS and CDR2 SASEGT. CDR3 length: 14 residues. CDR3 protein: CASSATVMKETQYF. In DNA form, the CDR3 reads TGTGCCAGCAGTGCGACAGTTATGAAAGAGACCCAGTACTTC.

Remarks on this clonotype: At one end, the junction sequence differs from germline, possibly due to a read error. J is TRBJ2-1 and V is TRBV12-3 or TRBV12-4, with D perhaps being TRBD1 or TRBD2 (5 bases each). There are 15 residues in the CDR3. In nucleotides, the CDR3 is TGTGACAGCAGTCGGGGCGTAGCGAGAGACAATGAGCAGTTCTTC. It yields the protein CDSSRGVARDNEQFF.

About this clonotype itself: One junction end does not reproduce the germline sequence, and a read error may be involved. The J gene is TRBJ1-2, the V gene TRBV6-5; 12 bases line up with TRBD1. From germline, CDR1 is MNHEY and CDR2 SVGAGI. The CDR3 is made up of 15 amino acids. CDR3 sequence reads: CASSPGQGAQYGYTF. CDR3 coding DNA: TGTGCCAGCAGTCCGGGACAGGGGGCGCAGTATGGCTACACGTTC.

The table lists this clonotype with a count of one. The germline gene is not matched at one end of the junction; a read error may be the cause. This rearrangement joins TRBV11-2 to TRBJ1-1; 7 bases fit TRBD1. The CDR3 consists of 15 residues. From germline, CDR1 is SGHAT and CDR2 FQNNGV. CDR3 nucleotide sequence: TGTGCCAACAGCCGGCCCAGGGGGGCTGGGACTGAAGCTTTCTTT. As protein: CANSRPRGAGTEAFF.

This clonotype was seen a handful of times. Being one base from a much bigger clone, this may be a read error. The CDR3 carries no conserved terminal phenylalanine or tryptophan, so it likely arises from a read error. The chain has TRBV6-5 and TRBJ1-2, with D tentatively TRBD1 (5 bases). The germline V and J ends were trimmed by 1 base and 4 bases, with 13 bases remaining between them. Germline assignment: CDR1 MNHEY and CDR2 SVGAGI. This CDR3 has 15 amino acids. CDR3 in amino acids: CASSYYGRDSYGYTI. Here the CDR3 DNA reads TGTGCCAGCAGTTACTACGGCAGGGATAGCTATGGCTACACCATC.

Note on this clonotype: A junction end diverges from the germline sequence, so it may reflect a read error. V and J are TRBV20-1 and TRBJ2-3; TRBD2 agrees at 7 bases. The CDR3 length is 14 residues. Germline V gene lookup returns CDR1 DFQATT and CDR2 SNEGSKA (reference sequence). CDR3 in amino acids: CSAPFATSIDTQYF. As DNA, the CDR3 is TGCAGTGCCCCCTTCGCGACTAGCATAGATACGCAGTATTTT.

To note about this clonotype: Since the CDR3 does not end with the conserved phenylalanine or tryptophan, this likely comes from a read error. This chain uses TRBV20-1 with TRBJ2-5, with TRBD1 matching 7 bases. Germline V gene sequence: CDR1 DFQATT, CDR2 SNEGSKA (reference sequence). V dropped 4 bases and J dropped 6; count of bases not matched to a gene: 5. CDR3 size: 12 residues. CDR3 coding DNA: TGCAGTGCTAAACAGGGGCAAAAGACCCAGTACTTA. Residues: CSAKQGQKTQYL.

Worth noting for this clonotype: Germline and junction disagree at one end, which may indicate a read error. The chain carries TRBV6-9 and TRBJ2-5; 10 bases are shared with TRBD2. Germline V gene data show CDR1 as MNHGY and CDR2 as SVAAGI. CDR3 length: 16 residues. The CDR3 region is CANSYSQRGGGETQYF. Written as DNA, the CDR3 is TGCGCCAACAGTTACTCCCAGCGGGGGGGCGGAGAGACCCAGTACTTC.

This clonotype was seen many times. V gene TRBV12-3 or TRBV12-4 combines with J gene TRBJ2-3, with 7 bases aligning to TRBD1. The CDR3 consists of 14 residues. V was clipped by 7 bases and J by 1 base; unmatched bases: 5. Here the CDR3 DNA reads TGTGCCAGCACAGACAGGGATCGCACAGATACGCAGTATTTT. This translates into CASTDRDRTDTQYF.

This clonotype was detected once. The junction shows a germline mismatch at one end, possibly a read error. The chain combines TRBV6-2 or TRBV6-3 with TRBJ2-1, with TRBD2 matching over 12 bases. The CDR3 consists of 15 residues. The germline gives CDR1 MNHEY, CDR2 SVGEGT. CDR3 nucleotide sequence: TGTACCAGCAGCGCCGGGACTAGCGGGCGGGATGAGCAGTTCTTC. Translation: CTSSAGTSGRDEQFF.

In regard to this clonotype: An end of the junction differs from the germline gene, which may be a read error. The chain uses TRBV6-5 and TRBJ2-3, with 7 bases lining up with TRBD1. The germline CDR1 and CDR2 sequences are MNHEY and SVGAGI. The CDR3 loop spans 13 amino acids. The CDR3 nucleotides read TGTGCCAGCAGAGACCCTGGGACAGATACGCGGTATTTT. Its translation is CASRDPGTDTRYF.

Ten or more counts support this clonotype. The junction does not match germline at one end; this may be a read error. The rearrangement joins TRBV13 to TRBJ1-2; a possible D gene is TRBD1 (5 bases). Germline V gives CDR1 PRHDT, CDR2 FYEKMQ (reference sequence). This CDR3 region has 11 residues. The CDR3 coding sequence is TGTGCCAGCAGCCTAGGGGCCCAGCACACCTTC. This encodes CASSLGAQHTF.

In this sample, this clonotype turned up many times. V usage is TRBV12-3 or TRBV12-4 and J usage is TRBJ2-7, with 11 bases fitting TRBD2. CDR3 length equals 14 residues. V was clipped by 6 bases and J by 4 bases; unmatched bases: 5. DNA of the CDR3: TGTGCCAGCAGCCAACTAGCGGGAGAATACGAGCAGTACTTC. Translated, it gives CASSQLAGEYEQYF.

Turning to this clonotype: The junction and the germline gene differ at one end; a read error may be behind it. The genes are TRBV11-2 and TRBJ1-5, with D tentatively TRBD1 (6 bases). There are 13 residues in the CDR3. CDR1 is SGHAT and CDR2 is FQNNGV in the germline V gene. The CDR3 here is CANSLDQGRAPHF. The DNA of the CDR3 is TGTGCCAACAGCTTAGATCAGGGGAGGGCTCCACATTTT.

About this clonotype: At one end, the junction sequence differs from germline, possibly due to a read error. The V call is TRBV4-1, the J call TRBJ2-7; D is perhaps TRBD2 (6 bases). This CDR3 spans 15 amino acids. Germline V lookup: CDR1 MGHRA, CDR2 YSYEKL. CDR3: CASSQESSVMYEQYF. CDR3 sequence (DNA): TGCGCCAGCAGCCAAGAGTCTAGCGTAATGTACGAGCAGTATTTC.

This clonotype was seen a handful of times. A read error may produce the germline difference seen at one junction end. J is TRBJ2-1 and V is TRBV20-1; 10 positions agree with TRBD1. The CDR3 covers 17 residues. CDR1 and CDR2 from the germline V gene are DFQATT and SNEGSKA (reference sequence). CDR3: CSVAGTGAYYSYNEQLF. CDR3 nucleotide sequence: TGCAGTGTTGCCGGGACAGGGGCTTACTATTCCTACAATGAGCAGTTATTC.

This chain uses TRBV11-2 with TRBJ1-2; D unresolved. In germline, CDR1 is SGHAT, CDR2 FQNNGV. CDR3 length: 15 amino acids. Between the trimmed V and J ends, which lost 0 bases and 4 bases, there was a span of 12 bases. CDR3 bases: TGTGCCAGCAGCTTAGATCCGTCCGGATTCTATGGCTACACCTTC. Protein sequence: CASSLDPSGFYGYTF.